This TCR beta chain stems from a study of CD8+CD57+ T cells in acquired aplastic anemia. For CDR3 and TCR beta VDJ profiling, genomic DNA was the template used. Via MiXCR, TCRdb re-called the reads, giving one row per CDR3 protein. The profile shows about 150,000 distinct CDR3 sequences, 40% to 55% of them singletons. The CDR3 contains 15 residues. Trimming removed 4 bases from V and 2 bases from J, with 13 bases in between. CDR1 is SGHRS and CDR2 is YFSETQ in the germline V gene. Whoever was chosen for sequencing had shown CD8+CD57+ cell expansion by flow cytometry. Severe acquired aplastic anemia was present in all patients.

The clonotype comes from a human donor with aplastic anemia. Material: sorted CD4+, CD8+, or CD8+CD57+ T cells (not recorded which) from PBMCs. J is TRBJ1-3 and V is TRBV5-1, with D possibly matching TRBD1 (5 bases). CDR3 residues: CASSTGAGTGNTIYF. The DNA for the CDR3 is TGCGCCAGCAGCACCGGGGCAGGGACTGGAAACACCATATATTTT.